The next 4 T cell receptor beta chains were all read from a single sample in a study of glioma-infiltrating T cells after dendritic cell vaccination. TCRdb's table, derived via immunoSEQ multiplex PCR, lists solely in-frame clones and lacks some. There are around 96,000 clones in the sample; around three quarters occur only once, and around 6% lies in the top ten. The input for sequencing was blood, taken before dendritic cell vaccination. The receptors were gathered from a human donor with glioblastoma.

This clone was seen a single time. Written as DNA, the CDR3 is TGTGCCAGCAGCGCACTCGGAGGGTCCTACAATGAGCAGTTCTTC. It is translated as CASSALGGSYNEQFF. This chain links TRBV9 with TRBJ2-1; possible D gene TRBD2, 6 bases. Trimming cost V 3 bases and J 1 base, with 11 bases left between them. Germline V lookup: CDR1 SGDLS, CDR2 YYNGEE. The CDR3 has 15 amino acids.

The chain carries TRBV5-1 and TRBJ1-1; 8 bases are a match to TRBD1. The length of the CDR3 is 14 residues. CDR1 is SGHRS and CDR2 is YFSETQ in the germline V gene. With 6 bases clipped from V and 1 base from J, the junction kept 5 bases outside the gene matches. The CDR3 region has the DNA TGCGCCAGCACATGGACAGGGAGGAACACTGAAGCTTTCTTT. Protein: CASTWTGRNTEAFF. The whole variable domain, remainder taken from reference TRBV5-1 and TRBJ1-1, is KAGVTQTPRYLIKTRGQQVTLSCSPISGHRSVSWYQQTPGQGLQFLFEYFSETQRNKGNFPGRFSGRQFSNSRSEMNVSTLELGDSALYLCASTWTGRNTEAFFGQGTRLTVV.

The chain's CDR3 is CASSLVAGRNEKLFF. The CDR3 DNA is TGTGCCAGCAGCTTAGTGGCAGGGAGGAATGAAAAACTGTTTTTT. This sequence joins TRBV7-6 and TRBJ1-4; D may be TRBD1 (5 bases). Trimming removed 1 base at V and 5 bases at J, with 11 bases between. This CDR3 comprises 15 residues. Looked up from germline, CDR1 is SGHVS and CDR2 is FNYEAQ.

V gene TRBV30 combines with J gene TRBJ2-7, with D maybe TRBD1 (6 bases). The V end was cut by 7 bases, the J end by 0 bases, with 16 bases between. This CDR3 region has 14 residues. Germline CDR1 GTSNPN, CDR2 SVGIG (reference sequence). CDR3 sequence (DNA): TGTGCCTTTGCTGCAGGGGTTAGCTCCTACGAGCAGTACTTC. It is translated as CAFAAGVSSYEQYF.